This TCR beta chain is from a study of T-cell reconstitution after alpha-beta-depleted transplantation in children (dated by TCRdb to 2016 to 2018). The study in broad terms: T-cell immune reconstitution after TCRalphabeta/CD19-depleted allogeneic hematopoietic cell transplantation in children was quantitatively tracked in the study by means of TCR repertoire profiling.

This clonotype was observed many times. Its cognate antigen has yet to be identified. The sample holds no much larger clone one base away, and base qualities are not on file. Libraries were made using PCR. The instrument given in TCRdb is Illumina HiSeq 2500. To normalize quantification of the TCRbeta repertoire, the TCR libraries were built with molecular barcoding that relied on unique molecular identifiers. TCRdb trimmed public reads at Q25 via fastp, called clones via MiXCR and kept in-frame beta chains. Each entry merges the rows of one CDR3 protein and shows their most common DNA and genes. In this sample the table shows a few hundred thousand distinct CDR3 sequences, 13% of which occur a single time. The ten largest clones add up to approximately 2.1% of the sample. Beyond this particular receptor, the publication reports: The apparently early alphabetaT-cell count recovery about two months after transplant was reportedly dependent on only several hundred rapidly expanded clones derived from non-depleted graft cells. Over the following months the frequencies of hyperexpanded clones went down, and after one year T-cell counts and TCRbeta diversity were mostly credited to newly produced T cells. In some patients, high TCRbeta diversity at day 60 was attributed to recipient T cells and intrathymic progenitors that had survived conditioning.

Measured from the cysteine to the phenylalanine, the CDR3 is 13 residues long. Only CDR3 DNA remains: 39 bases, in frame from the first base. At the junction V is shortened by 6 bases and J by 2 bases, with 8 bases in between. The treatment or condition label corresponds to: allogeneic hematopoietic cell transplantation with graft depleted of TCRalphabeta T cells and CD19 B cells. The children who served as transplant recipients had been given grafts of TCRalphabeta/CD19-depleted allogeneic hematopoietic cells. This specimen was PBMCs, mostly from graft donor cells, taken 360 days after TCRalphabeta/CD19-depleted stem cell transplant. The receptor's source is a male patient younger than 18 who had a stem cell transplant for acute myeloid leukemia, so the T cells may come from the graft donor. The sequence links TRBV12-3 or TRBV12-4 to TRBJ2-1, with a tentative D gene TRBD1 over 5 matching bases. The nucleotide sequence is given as TGTGCCAGCAGGACAGAGCCCTACAATGAGCAGTTCTTC. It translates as CASRTEPYNEQFF.